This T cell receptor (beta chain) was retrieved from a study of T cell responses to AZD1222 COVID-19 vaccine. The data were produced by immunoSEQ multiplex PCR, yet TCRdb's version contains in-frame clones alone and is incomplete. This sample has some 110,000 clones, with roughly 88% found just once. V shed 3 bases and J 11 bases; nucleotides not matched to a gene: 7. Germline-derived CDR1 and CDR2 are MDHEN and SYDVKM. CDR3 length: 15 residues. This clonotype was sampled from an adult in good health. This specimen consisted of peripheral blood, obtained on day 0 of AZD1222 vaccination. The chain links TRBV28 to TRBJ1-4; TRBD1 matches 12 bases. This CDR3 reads CASSLSRDRGRKLFF. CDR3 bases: TGTGCCAGCAGTTTGTCCCGGGACAGGGGGCGGAAACTGTTTTTT.